This T cell receptor beta chain was profiled in a study of T cells in Graves' hyperthyroidism and ophthalmopathy. This clonotype was observed many times. Sequence at one end of the junction differs from germline and may be a read error. Authors of the study amplified TCR beta CDR3 regions from RNA transcripts. Primed by the HTBI set, a first-round RT-PCR was run on the TCR CDR3. TCRdb re-called the multiplex PCR reads through MiXCR, storing one row per CDR3 protein. In the table there are hundreds of thousands of distinct CDR3 sequences, 35% to 40% of which are singletons. The CDR3 sequence is 12 residues long. Germline lookup yields CDR1 MGHRA and CDR2 YSYEKL. About 10 ml fresh peripheral blood yielded the PBMCs.

This TCR derives from a man younger than 35 with Graves' hyperthyroidism. The sequencing input was blood. The V gene is TRBV4-1, the J gene TRBJ2-7; tentatively, D is TRBD1 or TRBD2 (5 bases each). This chain's CDR3 is CASSQRGYEQYF. For the CDR3, the DNA is TGTGCCAGCAGCCAGAGGGGCTACGAGCAGTACTTC.